This T cell receptor beta chain was captured by sequencing in a study of circulating CD8 cells and anti-PD-1 response in melanoma. At the level of the study: About 45% of the 13 patients had prior targeted therapy or immunotherapy; seven did not. Complete or partial response defined responders; stable or progressive disease, non-responders. Whole-study findings and limits: Most experiments lacked replicates. At M1, fewer than 8% of TRB clonotypes appeared in multiple subsets.

Four subsets defined by PD-1 and/or TIGIT were sorted from live CD3+CD8+TCRalphabeta+ cells. From germline, CDR1 is KGHDR and CDR2 SFDVKD. The length of the CDR3 is 15 residues. V was clipped by 3 bases and J by 5 bases; unmatched bases: 5. On this clonotype itself: Antigen: not known.

The QIAseq Immune Repertoire TCR panel built the libraries from about 14 ng of total RNA. TCRdb recomputed calls from the reads with MiXCR, one row per CDR3 protein. The sample holds approximately 810 distinct CDR3 sequences, roughly 7.7% seen once. The V and J genes are TRBV24-1 and TRBJ1-4, with 7 bases lining up with TRBD1. The source material was CD8+ T cells from PBMCs, sampled at baseline or after one month of anti-PD-1 therapy (not recorded which). The sequence was collected from a human donor with melanoma. The CDR3 sequence: CATSDARDRNEKLFF. CDR3 nucleotides: TGTGCCACCAGTGATGCCCGGGACAGAAATGAAAAACTGTTTTTT.